This T cell receptor beta chain was sequenced in a study of CD8 T cells in ankylosing spondylitis. The study's findings and limits: Disease-associated clones were CD8+ and fairly uncommon in peripheral blood. A motif of roughly eight highly homologous TCR beta variants was seen as apparently characteristic of ankylosing spondylitis blood. Researchers reportedly found disease-linked clones significantly enriched in matched ankylosing spondylitis synovial fluid.

Per germline, CDR1 SGHVS and CDR2 FNYEAQ. Trimming cost V 1 base and J 6 bases, with 8 bases left between them. The CDR3 spans 13 residues. The TCR beta libraries were generated through quantitative 5'-RACE incorporating molecular barcodes. TCRdb re-analysed the 5' RACE reads in MiXCR, keeping a single row per CDR3 protein. The data contain 750,000 to 850,000 distinct CDR3 sequences, approximately 10% of them singletons. As for this clonotype: Its antigen is still unknown.

Sequencing input: blood, either unsorted or a sorted T cell fraction (not recorded which). This chain joins TRBV7-6 and TRBJ2-3; D gene ambiguous. This TCR was recovered from a male donor with ankylosing spondylitis. Here the CDR3 reads CASSLVAVDTQYF. In DNA, the CDR3 is TGTGCCAGCAGCTTAGTTGCTGTCGATACGCAGTATTTT. Based on the CDR3 plus reference TRBV7-6 and TRBJ2-3, the full variable domain is GAGVSQSPRYKVTKRGQDVALRCDPISGHVSLYWYRQALGQGPEFLTYFNYEAQQDKSGLPNDRFSAERPEGSISTLTIQRTEQRDSAMYRCASSLVAVDTQYFGPGTRLTVL.